This T cell receptor (beta chain) was profiled in a study of T-cell reconstitution after alpha-beta-depleted transplantation in children. The CDR3 is 21 residues long. Germline V gene data show CDR1 as SGHAT and CDR2 as FQDESV (reference sequence). With V trimmed by 5 bases and J by 0 bases, 18 bases remained unmatched. For TCRbeta, the library was prepared with unique molecular identifiers. TCRdb re-analysed the PCR reads in MiXCR, keeping a single row per CDR3 protein. The sample carries 300,000 to 400,000 distinct CDR3 sequences, 13% recorded once. This clonotype was detected a few times. This receptor was obtained from a human donor who donated a stem cell graft to a child with Fanconi anemia. Sequencing used PBMCs, obtained from the stem cell graft. V is TRBV11-1 and J is TRBJ2-1, with TRBD2 matching over 11 bases. CDR3 in amino acids: CASSGVTGTSGSYDSYNEQFF. The DNA of the CDR3 is TGTGCCAGCAGCGGGGTTACCGGGACTAGCGGCTCCTATGACTCCTACAATGAGCAGTTCTTC.